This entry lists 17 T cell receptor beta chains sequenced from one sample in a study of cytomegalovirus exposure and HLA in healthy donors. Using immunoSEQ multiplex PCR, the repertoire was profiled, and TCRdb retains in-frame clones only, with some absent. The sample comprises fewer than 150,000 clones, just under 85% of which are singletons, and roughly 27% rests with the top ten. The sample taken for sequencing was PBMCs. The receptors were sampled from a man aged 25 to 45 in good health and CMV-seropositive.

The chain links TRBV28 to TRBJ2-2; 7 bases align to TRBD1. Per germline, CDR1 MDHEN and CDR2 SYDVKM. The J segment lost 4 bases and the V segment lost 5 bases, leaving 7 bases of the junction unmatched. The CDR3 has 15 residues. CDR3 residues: CASSSTGDSTGELFF. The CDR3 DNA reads TGTGCCAGCAGTAGTACAGGGGATTCCACCGGGGAGCTGTTTTTT.

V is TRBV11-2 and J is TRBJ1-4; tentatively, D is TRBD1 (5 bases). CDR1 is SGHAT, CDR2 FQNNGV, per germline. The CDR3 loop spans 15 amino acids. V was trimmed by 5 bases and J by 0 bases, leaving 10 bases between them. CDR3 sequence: CASSDGHTTNEKLFF. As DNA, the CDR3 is TGTGCCAGCAGCGACGGACATACAACTAATGAAAAACTGTTTTTT.

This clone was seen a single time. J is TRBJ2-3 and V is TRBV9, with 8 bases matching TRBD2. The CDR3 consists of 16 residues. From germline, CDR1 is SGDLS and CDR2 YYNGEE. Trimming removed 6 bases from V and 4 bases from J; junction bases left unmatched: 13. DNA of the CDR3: TGTGCCAGCACGGGGGGGGACACATCTGGACCAGATACGCAGTATTTT. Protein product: CASTGGDTSGPDTQYF.

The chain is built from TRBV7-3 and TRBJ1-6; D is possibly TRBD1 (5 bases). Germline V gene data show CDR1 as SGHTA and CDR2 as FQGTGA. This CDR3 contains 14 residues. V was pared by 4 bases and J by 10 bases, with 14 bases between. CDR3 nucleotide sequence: TGTGCCAGCAGCTCAGGGCTCGATGGGTCACCCCTCCACTTT. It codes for CASSSGLDGSPLHF. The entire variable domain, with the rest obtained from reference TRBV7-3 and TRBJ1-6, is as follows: GAGVSQTPSNKVTEKGKYVELRCDPISGHTALYWYRQSLGQGPEFLIYFQGTGAADDSGLPNDRFFAVRPEGSVSTLKIQRTERGDSAVYLCASSSGLDGSPLHFGNGTRLTVT.

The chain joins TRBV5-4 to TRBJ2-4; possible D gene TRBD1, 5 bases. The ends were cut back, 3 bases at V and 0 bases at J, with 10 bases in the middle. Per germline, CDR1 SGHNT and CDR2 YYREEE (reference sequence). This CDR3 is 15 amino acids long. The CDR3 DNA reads TGTGCCAGCAGCTCGGGCAGGGTAGCCAAAAACATTCAGTACTTC. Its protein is CASSSGRVAKNIQYF.

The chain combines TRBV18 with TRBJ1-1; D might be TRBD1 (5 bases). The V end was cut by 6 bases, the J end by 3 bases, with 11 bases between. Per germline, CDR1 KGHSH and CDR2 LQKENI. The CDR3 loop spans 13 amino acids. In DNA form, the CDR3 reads TGTGCCAGCTCCGCAGGGTTCGACACTGAAGCTTTCTTT. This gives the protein CASSAGFDTEAFF.

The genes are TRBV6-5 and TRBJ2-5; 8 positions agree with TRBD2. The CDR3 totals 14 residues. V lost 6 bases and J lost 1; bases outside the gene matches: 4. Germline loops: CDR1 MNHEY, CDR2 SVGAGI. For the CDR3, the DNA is TGTGCCAGCAGACGGGGGGGCCGCCAAGAGACCCAGTACTTC. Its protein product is CASRRGGRQETQYF.

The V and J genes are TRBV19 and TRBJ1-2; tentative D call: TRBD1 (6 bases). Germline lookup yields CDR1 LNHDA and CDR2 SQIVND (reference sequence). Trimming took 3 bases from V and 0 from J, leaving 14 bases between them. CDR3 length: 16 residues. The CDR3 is CASSIGGGVANYGYTF. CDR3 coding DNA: TGTGCCAGTAGTATCGGAGGGGGGGTTGCTAACTATGGCTACACCTTC.

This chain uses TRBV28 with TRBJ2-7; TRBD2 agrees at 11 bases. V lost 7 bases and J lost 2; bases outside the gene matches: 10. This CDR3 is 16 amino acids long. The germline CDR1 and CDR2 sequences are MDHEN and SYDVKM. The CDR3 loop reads CASKTSGANGPYEQYF. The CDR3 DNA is TGTGCCAGCAAGACTAGCGGGGCAAATGGTCCCTACGAGCAGTACTTC.

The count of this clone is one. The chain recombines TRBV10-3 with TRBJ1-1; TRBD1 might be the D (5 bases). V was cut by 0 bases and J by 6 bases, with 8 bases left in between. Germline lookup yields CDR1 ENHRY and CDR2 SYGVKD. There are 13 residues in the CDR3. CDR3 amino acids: CAISESGGAEAFF. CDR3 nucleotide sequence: TGTGCCATCAGTGAGTCAGGAGGGGCTGAAGCTTTCTTT.

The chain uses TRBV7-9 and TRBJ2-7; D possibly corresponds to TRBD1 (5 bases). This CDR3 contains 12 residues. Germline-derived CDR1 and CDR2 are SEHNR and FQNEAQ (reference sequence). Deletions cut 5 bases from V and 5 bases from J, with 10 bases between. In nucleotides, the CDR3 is TGTGCCAGCAGCCAGGGCTCGCACGAGCAGTACTTC. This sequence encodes CASSQGSHEQYF.

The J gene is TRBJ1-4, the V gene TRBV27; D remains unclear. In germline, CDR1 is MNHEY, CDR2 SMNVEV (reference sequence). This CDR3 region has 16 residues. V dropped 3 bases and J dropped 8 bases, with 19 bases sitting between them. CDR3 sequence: CASSFTAPGFEEKLFF. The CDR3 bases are TGTGCCAGCAGTTTCACCGCCCCGGGGTTCGAGGAAAAACTGTTTTTT. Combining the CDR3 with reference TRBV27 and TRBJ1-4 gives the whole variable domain EAQVTQNPRYLITVTGKKLTVTCSQNMNHEYMSWYRQDPGLGLRQIYYSMNVEVTDKGDVPEGYKVSRKEKRNFPLILESPSPNQTSLYFCASSFTAPGFEEKLFFGSGTQLSVL.

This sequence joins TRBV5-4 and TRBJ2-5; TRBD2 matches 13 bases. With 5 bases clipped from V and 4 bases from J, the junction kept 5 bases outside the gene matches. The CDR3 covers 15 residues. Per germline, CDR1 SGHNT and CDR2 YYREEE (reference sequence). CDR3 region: CASSGTSGVGETQYF. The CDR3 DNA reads TGTGCCAGCAGTGGGACTAGCGGGGTCGGAGAGACCCAGTACTTC. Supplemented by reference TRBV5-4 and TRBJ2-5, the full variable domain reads ETGVTQSPTHLIKTRGQQVTLRCSSQSGHNTVSWYQQALGQGPQFIFQYYREEENGRGNFPPRFSGLQFPNYSSELNVNALELDDSALYLCASSGTSGVGETQYFGPGTRLLVL.

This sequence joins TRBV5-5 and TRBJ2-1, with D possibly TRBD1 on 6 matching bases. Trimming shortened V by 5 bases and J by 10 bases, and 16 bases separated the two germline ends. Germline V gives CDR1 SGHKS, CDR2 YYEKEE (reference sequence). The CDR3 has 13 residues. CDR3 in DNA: TGTGCCAGCAGTACCCAGGGGTGGAGGGAGCAGTTCTTC. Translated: CASSTQGWREQFF.

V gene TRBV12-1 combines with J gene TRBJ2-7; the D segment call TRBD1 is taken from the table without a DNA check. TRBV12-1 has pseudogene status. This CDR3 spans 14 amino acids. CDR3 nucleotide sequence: TGTGCCAGCAGCTTGGGGAGACAGGGGAACGAGCAGTACTTC. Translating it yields CASSLGRQGNEQYF.

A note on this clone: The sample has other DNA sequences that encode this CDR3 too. The CDR3 DNA reads TGTGCCAGCAGCGGCCGGGACAGCAACAATGAGCAGTTCTTC. Its translation is CASSGRDSNNEQFF. The chain links TRBV9 to TRBJ2-1; 7 bases match TRBD1. With V trimmed by 3 bases and J by 5 bases, 5 bases remained unmatched. This CDR3 spans 14 amino acids. Germline CDR1 and CDR2: SGDLS and YYNGEE. Filled out from reference TRBV9 and TRBJ2-1, the complete variable domain reads DSGVTQTPKHLITATGQRVTLRCSPRSGDLSVYWYQQSLDQGLQFLIQYYNGEERAKGNILERFSAQQFPDLHSELNLSSLELGDSALYFCASSGRDSNNEQFFGPGTRLTVL.

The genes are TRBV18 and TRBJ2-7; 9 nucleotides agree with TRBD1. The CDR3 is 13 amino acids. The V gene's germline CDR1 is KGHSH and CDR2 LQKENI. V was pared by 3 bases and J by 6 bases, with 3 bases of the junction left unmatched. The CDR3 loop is CASSPRTGVEQYF. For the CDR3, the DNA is TGTGCCAGCTCACCCCGGACAGGGGTCGAGCAGTACTTC.